A single sample is the source of the 13 T cell receptor beta chains below, sequenced in a study of blood T cell repertoires in COVID-19. Only in-frame clones appear in the TCRdb table, and some are missing; sequencing was by immunoSEQ multiplex PCR. The repertoire holds tens of thousands of clones, with 86% as singletons. Sequencing was done on a sample of peripheral blood. Receptors were obtained from a man in his sixties with acute or convalescent COVID-19.

The rearrangement uses TRBV6-2 or TRBV6-3 and TRBJ1-1; D call uncertain. V gave up 5 bases and J gave up 2 bases, with 9 bases separating them. Germline CDR1 and CDR2: MNHEY and SVGEGT. CDR3 length: 13 residues. This chain's CDR3 is CASSDTFNTEAFF. The CDR3 nucleotides are TGTGCCAGCAGTGACACCTTTAACACTGAAGCTTTCTTT.

This clone was counted only a few times. This sequence joins TRBV9 and TRBJ1-6; TRBD1 agrees at 7 bases. V dropped 4 bases and J dropped 7; count of bases not matched to a gene: 5. The CDR3 contains 14 residues. Germline lookup yields CDR1 SGDLS and CDR2 YYNGEE. Here the CDR3 DNA reads TGTGCCAGCAGCCCAGGGACAGTGAATTCACCCCTCCACTTT. Its protein is CASSPGTVNSPLHF.

This chain uses TRBV6-5 with TRBJ2-3; 11 bases map to TRBD2. V trimming: 6 bases; J trimming: 5 bases; junction bases outside the gene matches: 7. The CDR3 has 15 residues. The germline V gene encodes CDR1 MNHEY and CDR2 SVGAGI. CDR3 nucleotide sequence: TGTGCCAGCAGGGGTCTAGCGGGAGGTGAAGATACGCAGTATTTT. It codes for CASRGLAGGEDTQYF.

This clone has just one count. The rearrangement joins TRBV3-1 (or the pseudogene TRBV3-2) to TRBJ1-6; possible D gene TRBD1, 5 bases. V shed 4 bases and J shed 7 bases, with 11 bases lying between them. Looked up from germline, CDR1 is LGHDT and CDR2 is YNNKEL (reference sequence). This CDR3 is built from 14 residues. The CDR3: CASSRQGANSPLHF. The CDR3 region has the DNA TGTGCCAGCAGCCGGCAAGGGGCCAATTCACCCCTCCACTTT.

CDR3 amino acids: CASSYDLGQGHNEQFF. The CDR3 DNA follows: TGTGCCAGCAGTTACGATTTGGGACAGGGCCACAATGAGCAGTTCTTC. The rearrangement links TRBV6-2 or TRBV6-3 to TRBJ2-1, with 9 bases identical to TRBD1. V shed 2 bases, J shed 5 bases, and the junction held 7 bases outside the gene matches. CDR1 is MNHEY, CDR2 SVGEGT, per germline. The CDR3 totals 16 residues.

The V and J genes are TRBV5-1 and TRBJ1-4, with unresolved D. CDR1 SGHRS and CDR2 YFSETQ come from the germline V gene. Trimming left V 1 base short and J 4 bases short, with 5 bases between. CDR3 length: 13 residues. CDR3 DNA sequence: TGCGCCAGCAGCTTGAGGAGTAATGAAAAACTGTTTTTT. Translation: CASSLRSNEKLFF.

The chain combines TRBV6-6 with TRBJ2-1; TRBD2 is a possible D gene (5 bases). V dropped 6 bases and J dropped 5 bases, with 14 bases sitting between them. CDR1 is MNHNY and CDR2 is SVGAGI in the germline V gene (reference sequence). The CDR3 sequence is 14 residues long. The CDR3 loop reads CASRGRWGDNEQFF. The CDR3 nucleotides read TGTGCCAGCAGGGGTAGATGGGGAGACAATGAGCAGTTCTTC.

This clone was seen just once. The chain is built from TRBV5-4 and TRBJ2-5, with TRBD2 matching 8 bases. Germline V lookup: CDR1 SGHNT, CDR2 YYREEE (reference sequence). V gave up 4 bases and J gave up 5 bases; unmatched junction bases: 10. The CDR3 spans 15 residues. The CDR3, as DNA: TGTGCCAGCAGCGCGGGGGGCGCCGACGCGGAGACCCAGTACTTC. Translation: CASSAGGADAETQYF.

Here the CDR3 DNA reads TGCGCCAGCAGCTTGCAACTGGGAGCGGGAAACACCATATATTTT. Protein sequence: CASSLQLGAGNTIYF. This chain connects TRBV5-1 to TRBJ1-3; D is ambiguous. Germline V gene data show CDR1 as SGHRS and CDR2 as YFSETQ. The CDR3 is made up of 15 amino acids. The V gene lost 1 base and the J gene lost 4 bases, with 12 bases spanning the gap.

This rearrangement joins TRBV5-6 to TRBJ2-5, with TRBD1 identical over 8 bases. Germline assignment: CDR1 SGHDT and CDR2 YYEEEE. J gave up 9 bases and V 4 bases, and 14 bases lay outside the gene matches. The CDR3 spans 15 residues. The CDR3 DNA sequence: TGTGCCAGCAGCAAAACCGGGACAGGTGTTCTGGCCCAGTACTTC. Its translation is CASSKTGTGVLAQYF. The full variable domain, rest sourced from reference TRBV5-6 and TRBJ2-5, is DAGVTQSPTHLIKTRGQQVTLRCSPKSGHDTVSWYQQALGQGPQFIFQYYEEEERQRGNFPDRFSGHQFPNYSSELNVNALLLGDSALYLCASSKTGTGVLAQYFGPGTRLLVL.

The chain employs TRBV2 and TRBJ2-1, with a weak D call TRBD1 (6 bases). V was pared by 6 bases and J by 8 bases, with 17 bases between. The CDR3 runs to 14 residues. Germline CDR1 SNHLY, CDR2 FYNNEI. Written as DNA, the CDR3 is TGTGCCAGCAGCGAACAGCACAGGGTCGATGAGCAGTTCTTC. Translation gives CASSEQHRVDEQFF.

V and J are TRBV10-3 and TRBJ1-1; D ambiguous. CDR3 length: 14 amino acids. V was cut by 3 bases and J by 2 bases, with 10 bases left in between. Germline values: CDR1 ENHRY, CDR2 SYGVKD. The CDR3 region is CAISDGRSNTEAFF. In DNA form, the CDR3 reads TGTGCCATCAGTGACGGGAGATCAAACACTGAAGCTTTCTTT.

The chain employs TRBV7-9 and TRBJ2-7; TRBD1 might be the D (5 bases). The germline V gene encodes CDR1 SEHNR and CDR2 FQNEAQ (reference sequence). Trimming pared 5 bases from V and 4 bases from J, leaving 15 bases between. The CDR3 consists of 14 residues. CDR3 sequence reads: CASSQPGSTYEQYF. CDR3 nucleotides: TGTGCCAGCAGCCAGCCAGGGTCGACGTACGAGCAGTACTTC.